Shown below are 21 T cell receptor beta chains from a single sample sequenced in a study of T cell responses to AZD1222 COVID-19 vaccine. TCRdb's copy holds only in-frame clones and misses some; the assay was immunoSEQ multiplex PCR. The table includes over 95,000 clones, about 87% detected once. Sample: peripheral blood, taken on day 0 of AZD1222 vaccination. Receptors originate from an adult in good health.

This CDR3 is CASPGHLLTGGELFF. In DNA form, the CDR3 reads TGTGCCAGCCCTGGGCATCTTTTAACAGGGGGGGAACTGTTTTTT. V gene TRBV6-5 combines with J gene TRBJ1-4; 8 bases agree with TRBD1. The CDR3 has 15 amino acids. Trimming removed 8 bases from V and 12 bases from J; junction bases left unmatched: 17. Germline V lookup: CDR1 MNHEY, CDR2 SVGAGI.

V gene TRBV3-1 (or the pseudogene TRBV3-2) combines with J gene TRBJ1-4, with D hard to call. The germline CDR1 and CDR2 sequences are LGHDT and YNNKEL (reference sequence). Deletions cut 3 bases from V and 6 bases from J, with 14 bases between. This CDR3 has 15 amino acids. CDR3 bases: TGTGCCAGCAGCCAGCGACTTAGCCCTTATGAAAAACTGTTTTTT. It encodes CASSQRLSPYEKLFF.

The chain is built from TRBV4-1 and TRBJ2-1; D possibly corresponds to TRBD2 (5 bases). CDR1 MGHRA and CDR2 YSYEKL come from the germline V gene. Trimming pared 1 base from V and 5 bases from J, leaving 12 bases between. The CDR3 totals 15 residues. CDR3 DNA sequence: TGCGCCAGCAGCCAAGTTGAGGGTATTCACAATGAGCAGTTCTTC. Translated: CASSQVEGIHNEQFF.

The chain carries TRBV2 and TRBJ1-1; possible D gene TRBD1, 6 bases. Germline CDR1 is SNHLY and CDR2 is FYNNEI. V was pared by 4 bases and J by 0 bases, with 9 bases between. This CDR3 is built from 14 residues. The chain's CDR3 is CASSGQGLNTEAFF. The CDR3 coding sequence is TGTGCCAGCAGTGGGCAGGGGCTGAACACTGAAGCTTTCTTT.

The genes are TRBV6-2 or TRBV6-3 and TRBJ1-1; D unresolved. Trimming cost V 6 bases and J 2 bases, with 13 bases left between them. Germline lookup yields CDR1 MNHEY and CDR2 SVGEGT. CDR3 size: 14 residues. The CDR3 loop reads CASSLAVYNTEAFF. CDR3 in DNA: TGTGCCAGCAGCCTCGCGGTTTATAACACTGAAGCTTTCTTT.

V and J are TRBV19 and TRBJ1-2; D is ambiguous. Deletions cut 5 bases from V and 4 bases from J, with 8 bases between. The CDR3 totals 12 residues. Germline V gene data show CDR1 as LNHDA and CDR2 as SQIVND (reference sequence). Here the CDR3 DNA reads TGTGCCAGTAGTTGGAGTTCCTATGGCTACACCTTC. This translates into CASSWSSYGYTF.

The rearrangement uses TRBV20-1 and TRBJ2-5; D perhaps matches TRBD2 (5 bases). The V end was cut by 3 bases, the J end by 7 bases, with 12 bases between. The CDR3 totals 12 residues. Germline values: CDR1 DFQATT, CDR2 SNEGSKA (reference sequence). Written as DNA, the CDR3 is TGCAGTGCTAGTCGGGAAATCGGGACCCAGTACTTC. It encodes CSASREIGTQYF.

This rearrangement joins TRBV5-4 to TRBJ2-1; 10 positions match TRBD2. The V gene's germline CDR1 is SGHNT and CDR2 YYREEE (reference sequence). CDR3 length: 16 amino acids. V shed 0 bases and J 3 bases; nucleotides not matched to a gene: 3. For the CDR3, the DNA is TGTGCCAGCAGCTTGGCCGGGACTAGCGACTACAATGAGCAGTTCTTC. As protein: CASSLAGTSDYNEQFF.

The rearrangement links TRBV28 to TRBJ2-3; D unclear. Trimming pared 6 bases from V and 9 bases from J, leaving 10 bases between. Per germline, CDR1 MDHEN and CDR2 SYDVKM. The CDR3 consists of 11 residues. CDR3 region: CASSDSGTQYF. The CDR3 DNA sequence: TGTGCCAGCAGCGACTCGGGCACGCAGTATTTT. Variable domain in full (rest from reference TRBV28 and TRBJ2-3): DVKVTQSSRYLVKRTGEKVFLECVQDMDHENMFWYRQDPGLGLRLIYFSYDVKMKEKGDIPEGYSVSREKKERFSLILESASTNQTSMYLCASSDSGTQYFGPGTRLTVL.

This sequence joins TRBV20-1 and TRBJ1-1; no clear D. Trimming removed 3 bases from V and 8 bases from J, with 10 bases in between. Germline V CDR1 and CDR2: DFQATT, SNEGSKA (reference sequence). This CDR3 has 11 residues. In DNA form, the CDR3 reads TGCAGTGCTAGTACGTACAAGGAAGCTTTCTTT. It codes for CSASTYKEAFF.

V and J are TRBV7-9 and TRBJ2-7; 7 bases are a match to TRBD2. V lost 1 base to trimming and J lost 0 bases; unmatched junction nucleotides: 12. Germline lookup yields CDR1 SEHNR and CDR2 FQNEAQ (reference sequence). This CDR3 is 18 amino acids long. The chain's CDR3 is CASSLEGRGREGSYEQYF. CDR3 DNA sequence: TGTGCCAGCAGCTTAGAGGGAAGGGGCAGGGAGGGCTCCTACGAGCAGTACTTC. Full variable domain (outside the CDR3, taken from reference TRBV7-9 and TRBJ2-7): DTGVSQNPRHKITKRGQNVTFRCDPISEHNRLYWYRQTLGQGPEFLTYFQNEAQLEKSRLLSDRFSAERPKGSFSTLEIQRTEQGDSAMYLCASSLEGRGREGSYEQYFGPGTRLTVT.

The chain is built from TRBV19 and TRBJ1-1; weak D call: TRBD1 (5 bases). Germline V CDR1 and CDR2: LNHDA, SQIVND (reference sequence). This CDR3 contains 13 residues. The V end lost 2 bases, the J end lost 11 bases, and 15 bases lay between the germline ends. CDR3 region: CASSIRRGVMAFF. The CDR3, as DNA: TGTGCCAGTAGTATAAGGAGGGGCGTTATGGCTTTCTTT. The variable domain in full, completed from reference TRBV19 and TRBJ1-1, reads DGGITQSPKYLFRKEGQNVTLSCEQNLNHDAMYWYRQDPGQGLRLIYYSQIVNDFQKGDIAEGYSVSREKKESFPLTVTSAQKNPTAFYLCASSIRRGVMAFFGQGTRLTVV.

This clone appeared once. The genes are TRBV19 and TRBJ2-3; D is undetermined. The V and J ends lost 3 bases and 0 bases respectively, with 7 bases between them. The CDR3 extends over 14 amino acids. The germline gives CDR1 LNHDA, CDR2 SQIVND (reference sequence). The CDR3 bases are TGTGCCAGTAGTATCGGCCCGAGCACAGATACGCAGTATTTT. This gives the protein CASSIGPSTDTQYF. Using reference TRBV19 and TRBJ2-3 for the parts outside the CDR3, the full variable domain is DGGITQSPKYLFRKEGQNVTLSCEQNLNHDAMYWYRQDPGQGLRLIYYSQIVNDFQKGDIAEGYSVSREKKESFPLTVTSAQKNPTAFYLCASSIGPSTDTQYFGPGTRLTVL.

This clone was counted between two and nine times. V and J are TRBV6-2 or TRBV6-3 and TRBJ2-2; D is ambiguous. The V end lost 2 bases, the J end lost 8 bases, and 9 bases lay between the germline ends. Germline CDR1 reads MNHEY; CDR2 reads SVGEGT. The CDR3 consists of 13 residues. The CDR3 reads CASSYKYPGELFF. The CDR3 DNA is TGTGCCAGCAGTTACAAGTACCCTGGGGAGCTGTTTTTT.

V and J are TRBV7-2 and TRBJ1-6; perhaps TRBD1 as D (5 bases). Per the germline V gene, CDR1 is SGHTA and CDR2 is FQGNSA. The CDR3 runs to 17 residues. Trimming took off 0 bases at V and 6 bases at J, with 15 bases between the two ends. CDR3 region: CASSLANGVGGNSPLHF. In DNA, the CDR3 is TGTGCCAGCAGCTTAGCAAATGGGGTTGGGGGTAATTCACCCCTCCACTTT.

The chain links TRBV6-1 to TRBJ1-2; D not certain. Between the trimmed V and J ends, which lost 5 bases and 8 bases, there was a span of 18 bases. This CDR3 is built from 14 residues. Per the germline V gene, CDR1 is MNHNS and CDR2 is SASEGT. The CDR3 region has the DNA TGTGCCAGCAGTTATCAGCCGGATTCACGGGGCTACACCTTC. It codes for CASSYQPDSRGYTF.

The gene calls are TRBV7-3 and TRBJ2-1; 10 nucleotides align to TRBD2. This CDR3 spans 18 amino acids. In germline, CDR1 is SGHTA, CDR2 FQGTGA. V shed 4 bases and J 6 bases; nucleotides not matched to a gene: 15. CDR3 nucleotides: TGTGCCAGCAGCTCTCTTCCTAGCCTAGCGGGAGCGAGCAATGAGCAGTTCTTC. Translation: CASSSLPSLAGASNEQFF.

This sequence joins TRBV5-1 and TRBJ2-5; D is ambiguous. In germline, CDR1 is SGHRS, CDR2 YFSETQ. V gave up 0 bases and J gave up 2 bases, with 5 bases separating them. The CDR3 covers 13 residues. CDR3 sequence: CASSLGFQETQYF. In DNA, the CDR3 is TGCGCCAGCAGCTTGGGGTTTCAAGAGACCCAGTACTTC.

The chain uses TRBV5-4 and TRBJ1-1; 12 bases agree with TRBD1. Unmatched junction bases numbered 8, after V lost 6 bases and J lost 5 bases. This CDR3 comprises 15 residues. Germline V gene lookup returns CDR1 SGHNT and CDR2 YYREEE (reference sequence). CDR3 DNA: TGTGCCAGCACCCAGGGACAGGGGGCGAGGACTGAAGCTTTCTTT. Protein: CASTQGQGARTEAFF.

This clone was recorded many times. The chain recombines TRBV7-2 with TRBJ2-7; D assignment may be TRBD1 or TRBD2 (5 bases each). With 5 bases removed from V and 4 bases from J, the gap between germline ends came to 18 bases. This CDR3 comprises 15 residues. Germline assignment: CDR1 SGHTA and CDR2 FQGNSA. This chain's CDR3 is CASSPGFYGVYEQYF. The DNA of the CDR3 is TGTGCCAGCAGCCCAGGGTTCTACGGGGTATACGAGCAGTACTTC.

The genes are TRBV5-4 and TRBJ1-4; the D gene is possibly TRBD1 (6 bases). This CDR3 contains 15 residues. In germline, CDR1 is SGHNT, CDR2 YYREEE (reference sequence). The ends were cut back, 4 bases at V and 6 bases at J, with 16 bases in the middle. The CDR3 coding sequence is TGTGCCAGCAGCCCCAGAGGCAGGGGAGATGAAAAACTGTTTTTT. It encodes CASSPRGRGDEKLFF.